The following is a T cell receptor (beta chain) sequence with its context. Its antigen specificity is not known. Base quality data are lacking; no much larger clone is found one base away. This entry is derived from a study of pediatric ulcerative colitis (dated by TCRdb to about 2019). In the study overall: Seven ulcerative colitis patients had pancolitis and two had left-sided colitis, with histology consistent with ulcerative colitis in all. Nine newly diagnosed, treatment-naive pediatric ulcerative colitis patients and four non-IBD control children each provided paired blood and rectal samples. By Pediatric Ulcerative Colitis Activity Index, a couple of patients had mild disease, several had moderate disease and three had acute severe colitis. Overall results and qualifications from the work: A couple of rectal CDR3 clonotypes turned up in every ulcerative colitis patient but in none of the controls. Controls, mild-moderate and acute severe colitis patients were separated by rectal repertoire features, and reduced rectal diversity due to clonal expansions was observed in acute severe colitis. Because the repertoires came from total lymphocyte DNA, rare subsets such as regulatory T cells may have patterns that are not reflected. The healthy control group was small, consisting of only a handful of individuals. Autologous blood-rectal clonal overlap was significantly higher in ulcerative colitis patients than in controls, suggesting increased T cell trafficking to inflamed tissue. A couple of patients' blood samples yielded substantially fewer templates for technical reasons and were excluded from blood-rectal overlap analysis. T cells from blood may have been included in the rectal pinch biopsies, particularly in patients with overt colitis.

Using the immunoSEQ TRB Survey service, rearranged CDR3 beta regions were amplified from genomic DNA with multiplex V and J primers. To keep sequencing depth equal across samples, survey-level depth of up to 500,000 reads per sample was applied. The libraries were purified, combined into pools and sequenced with Illumina technology. Per the authors' processing: immunoSEQ online tools were used for productive clonality, sample overlap, pairwise scatters, CDR3 beta length, V/D/J gene usage and productiveness. Calculated diversity was defined as the number of unique rearrangements divided by total templates, multiplied by 100, and Shannon and Simpson indices were computed as well. Z-score normalized data were analyzed by principal component analysis with the R prcomp function and the ggbiplot package. Morisita's index was used to quantify blood-rectal clonal overlap within each subject. TCRdb provides this immuneACCESS table in a form limited to in-frame rearrangements. Some clones are lacking; in checked studies, under half of them reflect an unresolved V gene, and why the rest are absent is not known. The V and J calls and clone size come from that table; D and trimming were worked out from the DNA. For this sample there are approximately 22,000 clones; about two thirds appear just once. Around a sixth of the sample is taken by the ten largest.

During colonoscopy, one to two pinch biopsies were obtained from the rectum for research. Ulcerative colitis patients had received no immunosuppressive medication before the diagnostic colonoscopy. Before DNA isolation, rectal biopsies were subjected to proteinase K digestion. The Wizard kit (Promega) was used to extract genomic DNA from the blood and intestinal samples. The germline V gene supplies CDR1 SQVTM and CDR2 ANQGSEA. Unmatched junction bases come to 15, with V trimmed by 7 bases and J by 1 base. The cysteine opens and the phenylalanine closes a CDR3 of 16 amino acids. Just the 48-base CDR3 DNA is kept, in frame starting at base 1.

The sequenced sample consisted of gut tissue. This clonotype originated in a boy aged 5 to 17 with severe ulcerative colitis. The V and J segments used are TRBV29-1 and TRBJ1-1; 7 of the junction bases match TRBD1. The CDR3 protein: CSAAPPQGNGNTEAFF. The nucleotides are TGCAGCGCTGCGCCGCCACAGGGGAACGGGAACACTGAAGCTTTCTTT.